The next 27 T cell receptor beta chains were all read from a single sample in a study of CD8 T cells in ankylosing spondylitis. Study observations and caveats: A TCR beta motif of roughly eight highly homologous variants appeared characteristic of ankylosing spondylitis blood.

TCRdb re-called the 5' RACE reads with MiXCR, one entry per CDR3 protein. The data hold some 240,000 distinct CDR3 sequences, with approximately 7.3% observed a single time. Antigen specificity for these receptors is unknown. The sample comprised blood, either unsorted or a sorted T cell fraction (not recorded which). The receptors stem from a male donor with ankylosing spondylitis.

This clonotype has ten or more counts. This rearrangement joins TRBV19 to TRBJ1-1; D not resolved. Trimming shortened V by 4 bases and J by 0 bases, and 15 bases separated the two germline ends. Germline CDR1 LNHDA, CDR2 SQIVND (reference sequence). The CDR3 length is 16 residues. The CDR3 region is CASSTDEPLMNTEAFF. The CDR3 DNA sequence: TGTGCCAGTAGTACCGACGAACCCCTCATGAACACTGAAGCTTTCTTT.

This clonotype was seen ten or more times. CDR3 nucleotide sequence: TGCAGTGCTAGGGGCCAGCGGGGTCCCAGCGAGCAGTACTTC. Encoded protein: CSARGQRGPSEQYF. The V call is TRBV20-1, the J call TRBJ2-7, with TRBD2 identical over 7 bases. With V trimmed by 3 bases and J by 6 bases, 11 bases remained unmatched. The CDR3 loop spans 14 amino acids. Germline loops: CDR1 DFQATT, CDR2 SNEGSKA (reference sequence).

This clonotype turned up a few times. This sequence joins TRBV5-6 and TRBJ2-7; possibly TRBD2 for D (5 bases). The V end was cut by 0 bases, the J end by 5 bases, with 9 bases between. CDR1 and CDR2 from the germline V gene are SGHDT and YYEEEE. CDR3 size: 13 residues. The CDR3 loop is CASSLGAGDEQYF. CDR3 DNA sequence: TGTGCCAGCAGCTTGGGCGCGGGTGACGAGCAGTACTTC.

As concerns this clonotype: It is likely a read error, because the conserved phenylalanine at the end of the CDR3 is missing. Because the CDR3's place on the DNA is in doubt, the DNA is left out and the CDR3 is given as listed by TCRdb. CDR3 protein: CSVEDRGAPSL. The gene calls are TRBV29-1 and TRBJ2-1; TRBD2 is taken as the D call from the table, unchecked against the DNA. Germline CDR1 SQVTM, CDR2 ANQGSEA. The CDR3 is 11 amino acids long, termini counted.

This clonotype came up a few times. CDR3 loop: CASEPGQGTDTQYF. The CDR3 DNA sequence: TGTGCCAGCGAACCGGGACAGGGCACAGATACGCAGTATTTT. The chain carries TRBV7-9 and TRBJ2-3; 8 bases are shared with TRBD1. CDR3 length: 14 residues. After removal of 8 bases from V and 1 base from J, the junction contained 5 bases not matched to a gene. The germline gives CDR1 SEHNR, CDR2 FQNEAQ (reference sequence).

The table lists this clonotype with many counts. J is TRBJ2-1 and V is TRBV7-8; D is ambiguous. V was trimmed by 5 bases and J by 7 bases, leaving 6 bases between them. Germline loops: CDR1 SGHVS, CDR2 FQNEAQ. The CDR3 spans 11 residues. In DNA form, the CDR3 reads TGTGCCAGCAGCAAAGCGAATGAGCAGTTCTTC. Encoded protein: CASSKANEQFF. Together with reference TRBV7-8 and TRBJ2-1, the CDR3 gives the full variable domain: GAGVSQSPRYKVAKRGQDVALRCDPISGHVSLFWYQQALGQGPEFLTYFQNEAQLDKSGLPSDRFFAERPEGSVSTLKIQRTQQEDSAVYLCASSKANEQFFGPGTRLTVL.

This clonotype was observed at least ten times. The V and J genes are TRBV15 and TRBJ2-1, with a weak D call TRBD1 (5 bases). CDR1 and CDR2 from the germline V gene are LNHNV and YYDKDF (reference sequence). The V and J ends lost 6 bases and 10 bases respectively, with 10 bases between them. This CDR3 is 11 amino acids long. The CDR3 sequence: CATSRGYEQFF. CDR3 DNA sequence: TGTGCCACCAGTAGGGGATACGAGCAGTTCTTC.

This clonotype was seen repeatedly, ten times or more. Sequence at one end of the junction differs from germline and may be a read error. This chain joins TRBV7-7 and TRBJ2-2; 10 bases match TRBD2. Germline V gene sequence: CDR1 SSHAT, CDR2 FNYEAQ (reference sequence). CDR3 length: 15 residues. This chain's CDR3 is CASSLSGGYTGELFF. CDR3 nucleotides: TGTGCTAGCAGCCTTAGCGGGGGGTACACCGGGGAGCTGTTTTTT.

This clonotype was observed at least ten times. V is TRBV12-3 or TRBV12-4 and J is TRBJ2-1; 9 positions match TRBD2. The length of the CDR3 is 15 residues. After removal of 6 bases from V and 4 bases from J, the junction contained 7 bases not matched to a gene. CDR3: CASRLSGRVYNEQFF. The CDR3 bases are TGTGCCAGCAGGCTTAGCGGGAGAGTGTACAATGAGCAGTTCTTC.

This clonotype was detected ten times or more. V usage is TRBV4-1 and J usage is TRBJ2-4, with 12 bases identical to TRBD2. In germline, CDR1 is MGHRA, CDR2 YSYEKL. V trimming: 3 bases; J trimming: 3 bases; junction bases outside the gene matches: 15. The CDR3 length is 20 residues. For the CDR3, the DNA is TGCGCCAGCAGCCAGAGCCCCGGACTAGCGGGGTTGGGTGGCAAAAACATTCAGTACTTC. It yields the protein CASSQSPGLAGLGGKNIQYF.

This clonotype was seen at least ten times. The chain joins TRBV20-1 to TRBJ2-7; 8 nucleotides agree with TRBD1. CDR1 and CDR2 (germline): DFQATT, SNEGSKA (reference sequence). The CDR3 is made up of 14 amino acids. The J segment lost 3 bases and the V segment lost 0 bases, leaving 4 bases of the junction unmatched. CDR3 sequence: CSARDRDRYYEQYF. CDR3 sequence (DNA): TGCAGTGCTAGAGATCGGGACAGGTACTACGAGCAGTACTTC.

This clonotype was observed many times. For the CDR3, the DNA is TGTGCCAGCAAGGGACAGGCGAACACCGGGGAGCTGTTTTTT. Its translation is CASKGQANTGELFF. The chain combines TRBV28 with TRBJ2-2; TRBD1 matches at 8 bases. CDR3 length: 14 residues. The ends lost 7 bases at V and 0 bases at J; junction bases unmatched: 1. Germline loops: CDR1 MDHEN, CDR2 SYDVKM.

This clonotype was detected ten times or more. The V call is TRBV6-1, the J call TRBJ2-5; 9 bases align to TRBD1. CDR1 is MNHNS and CDR2 is SASEGT in the germline V gene. The CDR3 totals 13 residues. Germline trimming cut 6 bases from V and 5 bases from J; bases unmatched to any gene: 4. DNA of the CDR3: TGTGCCAGCAGACAGGGGGCTTTGGAGACCCAGTACTTC. Amino acid sequence: CASRQGALETQYF.

This clonotype was counted ten times or more. This chain connects TRBV4-1 to TRBJ2-5, with 7 bases identical to TRBD2. The CDR3 totals 16 residues. Germline assignment: CDR1 MGHRA and CDR2 YSYEKL. V shed 2 bases, J shed 2 bases, and the junction held 8 bases outside the gene matches. The CDR3 DNA reads as TGCGCCAGCAGCCAAAGGCTAGCGGCAGTACAAGAGACCCAGTACTTC. Translated: CASSQRLAAVQETQYF.

This clonotype has ten or more counts. The V and J genes are TRBV4-1 and TRBJ2-3; the D is unclear. V was trimmed by 0 bases and J by 0 bases, leaving 4 bases between them. This CDR3 comprises 14 residues. CDR1 is MGHRA and CDR2 is YSYEKL in the germline V gene. Written as DNA, the CDR3 is TGCGCCAGCAGCCAAGACAGTAGCACAGATACGCAGTATTTT. This gives the protein CASSQDSSTDTQYF.

This clonotype came up many times. The chain couples TRBV28 to TRBJ2-5; D gene ambiguous. The germline CDR1 and CDR2 sequences are MDHEN and SYDVKM. The CDR3 contains 13 residues. Trimming left V 5 bases short and J 1 base short, with 8 bases between. The CDR3 bases are TGTGCCAGCAGTCCACCGGGCCAAGAGACCCAGTACTTC. Encoded protein: CASSPPGQETQYF. Full variable domain (outside the CDR3, taken from reference TRBV28 and TRBJ2-5): DVKVTQSSRYLVKRTGEKVFLECVQDMDHENMFWYRQDPGLGLRLIYFSYDVKMKEKGDIPEGYSVSREKKERFSLILESASTNQTSMYLCASSPPGQETQYFGPGTRLLVL.

As for this clonotype: Just one base apart from a much larger clone, this may be a read error. The rearrangement uses TRBV27 and TRBJ2-2; D is undetermined. The CDR3 sequence is 11 residues long. Germline lookup yields CDR1 MNHEY and CDR2 SMNVEV (reference sequence). In DNA form, the CDR3 reads TGTGCCAGCGGGAACACCGGGCAGCTGTTTTTT. It translates to CASGNTGQLFF.

This clonotype was seen repeatedly, ten times or more. J is TRBJ1-2 and V is TRBV29-1, with a weak D call TRBD1 (5 bases). There are 12 residues in the CDR3. Trimming cost V 3 bases and J 1 base, with 6 bases left between them. Germline CDR1 SQVTM, CDR2 ANQGSEA. This chain's CDR3 is CSVDGGNYGYTF. The DNA of the CDR3 is TGCAGCGTTGACGGGGGTAACTATGGCTACACCTTC.

Many counts were recorded for this clonotype. The rearrangement links TRBV28 to TRBJ2-5; perhaps TRBD1 as D (6 bases). Germline CDR1 MDHEN, CDR2 SYDVKM. The CDR3 runs 14 residues. Trimming removed 5 bases from V and 2 bases from J, with 12 bases in between. As DNA, the CDR3 is TGTGCCAGCAGTCCGGGACACCTTCAAGAGACCCAGTACTTC. It translates to CASSPGHLQETQYF.

This rearrangement joins TRBV7-2 to TRBJ2-1, with D possibly being TRBD2 (6 bases). Germline lookup yields CDR1 SGHTA and CDR2 FQGNSA. With 2 bases removed from V and 1 base from J, the gap between germline ends came to 12 bases. The CDR3 extends over 16 amino acids. The CDR3 protein is CASSLPSGTSYNEQFF. The CDR3 DNA sequence: TGTGCCAGCAGCTTACCCTCCGGGACTTCCTACAATGAGCAGTTCTTC.

This clonotype was seen at least ten times. This chain connects TRBV4-2 to TRBJ1-4, with D possibly TRBD1 on 6 matching bases. The CDR3 extends over 16 amino acids. Trimming removed 3 bases at V and 4 bases at J, with 15 bases between. CDR1 is LGHNA, CDR2 YNFKEQ, per germline. Here the CDR3 reads CASSQWGGPVNEKLFF. The CDR3 nucleotides read TGTGCCAGCAGCCAGTGGGGGGGGCCGGTTAATGAAAAACTGTTTTTT.

This clonotype was counted ten times or more. V gene TRBV7-9 combines with J gene TRBJ1-1; D uncertain. Per the germline V gene, CDR1 is SEHNR and CDR2 is FQNEAQ (reference sequence). This CDR3 region has 13 residues. V lost 0 bases to trimming and J lost 5 bases, with 7 bases between them. CDR3 nucleotides: TGTGCCAGCAGCTTAGCGTTTTCGACTGAAGCTTTCTTT. Protein product: CASSLAFSTEAFF.

This clonotype appeared many times. V usage is TRBV7-9 and J usage is TRBJ1-1, with D possibly TRBD1 on 5 matching bases. The germline V gene has CDR1 SEHNR and CDR2 FQNEAQ (reference sequence). There are 10 residues in the CDR3. Trimming stripped 8 bases from V and 6 bases from J, with 7 bases between. In DNA, the CDR3 is TGTGCCAGCGGGGGTTCTGAAGCTTTCTTT. Translating gives CASGGSEAFF.

This clonotype was seen ten or more times. The V gene is TRBV7-8, the J gene TRBJ2-7; D perhaps matches TRBD1 (5 bases). The CDR3 has 17 residues. V was pared by 5 bases and J by 6 bases, with 26 bases between. The germline gives CDR1 SGHVS, CDR2 FQNEAQ. The CDR3, as DNA: TGTGCCAGCAGCCCGGACAAACCTCCAACGACCCCGGGCGAGCAGTACTTC. Translated, it gives CASSPDKPPTTPGEQYF.

The sample holds a few counts of this clonotype. The rearrangement joins TRBV20-1 to TRBJ2-1, with 9 bases identical to TRBD2. This CDR3 is 14 amino acids long. The germline CDR1 and CDR2 sequences are DFQATT and SNEGSKA (reference sequence). Trimming at V came to 5 bases and at J to 4 bases, leaving 6 bases not matched to a gene. The CDR3 DNA sequence: TGCAGTGCTTACGGGACTAGCAGATACAATGAGCAGTTCTTC. Its translation: CSAYGTSRYNEQFF.

This clonotype was seen repeatedly, ten times or more. The rearrangement uses TRBV20-1 and TRBJ2-7, with 8 bases that match TRBD2. The germline V gene encodes CDR1 DFQATT and CDR2 SNEGSKA (reference sequence). V trimming: 2 bases; J trimming: 9 bases; junction bases outside the gene matches: 12. The CDR3 loop spans 14 amino acids. The CDR3 reads CSARLTSALRLQYF. DNA for the CDR3: TGCAGTGCTAGACTGACTAGCGCCCTACGGTTGCAGTACTTC.

This clonotype was recorded many times. The J gene is TRBJ2-2, the V gene TRBV11-3; D gene unclear. There are 13 residues in the CDR3. Trimming removed 3 bases at V and 6 bases at J, with 8 bases between. Germline-derived CDR1 and CDR2 are SGHNT and YENEEA. CDR3 bases: TGTGCCAGCAGCTTTGGAGAAGCCGGGGAGCTGTTTTTT. This encodes CASSFGEAGELFF.